The clone carrying this T cell receptor beta chain was observed a single time. With 6 bases removed from V and 5 bases from J, the gap between germline ends came to 14 bases. Germline V gives CDR1 SNHLY, CDR2 FYNNEI. The CDR3 runs 13 residues. Authors' analysis steps: Quantification of nucleated cells was approximated via reference gene primer amplification. Sequencing used immunoSEQ multiplex PCR; TCRdb keeps in-frame clones, though not all of them. For V, J and clone size, that table is used; D and trimming come from the DNA. In the table there are about 270,000 clones, 88% of which are singletons. The sample originates from a study of blood T cell repertoires in COVID-19. Those enrolled, adults aged about 18 to 89 years, came from 25 or so US areas. Recovery among Cohort 3 donors was established by two negative PCRs, clearance, or symptom resolution.

The gene calls are TRBV2 and TRBJ2-7; D might be TRBD1 (6 bases). This clonotype was obtained from a woman aged 45 to 65 who had recovered from COVID-19. The sample comprised PBMCs or T cells enriched from blood (not recorded which). CDR3 sequence: CASRPGEPHEQYF. In DNA, the CDR3 is TGTGCCAGCAGACCAGGGGAGCCCCACGAGCAGTACTTC.